Shown below are 15 T cell receptor beta chains from a single sample sequenced in a study of tumour-infiltrating T cells in Burkitt lymphoma. The protocol was immunoSEQ multiplex PCR, while the TCRdb copy is restricted to in-frame clones and leaves out a portion. The profile shows 13,000 or so clones, about 85% of them singletons. The sample consisted of tumor tissue. These receptors were collected from a human donor with diffuse large B-cell lymphoma.

The CDR3 region is CASSLGALIAYEQYF. The CDR3 nucleotides read TGTGCCAGCAGCTTAGGCGCTCTAATTGCCTACGAGCAGTACTTC. The rearrangement joins TRBV7-9 to TRBJ2-7; D gene uncertain. V was pared by 1 base and J by 2 bases, with 12 bases between. This CDR3 has 15 residues. Germline V gives CDR1 SEHNR, CDR2 FQNEAQ (reference sequence).

This clone showed up just a few times. The chain has TRBV15 and TRBJ1-1, with D unresolved. The germline CDR1 and CDR2 sequences are LNHNV and YYDKDF (reference sequence). CDR3 length: 11 amino acids. Trimming took 3 bases from V and 6 from J, leaving 5 bases between them. CDR3 nucleotides: TGTGCCACCAGCAGGGGTGCTGAAGCTTTCTTT. It specifies CATSRGAEAFF.

V gene TRBV9 combines with J gene TRBJ1-4, with D perhaps TRBD1 (5 bases). The ends were cut back, 3 bases at V and 4 bases at J, with 10 bases in the middle. Germline V gene data show CDR1 as SGDLS and CDR2 as YYNGEE. The CDR3 sequence is 14 residues long. The CDR3 is CASSATADNEKLFF. CDR3 sequence (DNA): TGTGCCAGCAGCGCGACAGCTGATAATGAAAAACTGTTTTTT.

This clone was counted a single time. In DNA form, the CDR3 reads TGTGCCAGCAGTGAACAGTGGGCCAGGGTCTCCTACAATGAGCAGTTCTTC. Translated: CASSEQWARVSYNEQFF. The V gene is TRBV2, the J gene TRBJ2-1; possible D gene TRBD1, 5 bases. This CDR3 has 17 residues. Trimming pared 2 bases from V and 0 bases from J, leaving 14 bases between. The germline CDR1 and CDR2 sequences are SNHLY and FYNNEI.

This chain connects TRBV25-1 to TRBJ2-7, with 9 nucleotides matching TRBD1. With 0 bases clipped from V and 3 bases from J, the junction kept 6 bases outside the gene matches. The CDR3 covers 16 residues. Germline-derived CDR1 and CDR2 are MGHDK and SYGVNS. Here the CDR3 reads CASSEYPQGADYEQYF. The CDR3 DNA follows: TGTGCCAGCAGTGAATATCCACAGGGGGCCGACTACGAGCAGTACTTC.

The chain is built from TRBV14 and TRBJ1-3; no clear D. This CDR3 is built from 15 residues. The germline V and J ends were trimmed by 0 bases and 9 bases, with 15 bases remaining between them. Germline lookup yields CDR1 SGHDN and CDR2 FVKESK. The CDR3 nucleotides are TGTGCCAGCAGCCAAGACTCTCAGCCTTCGGGCACCATATATTTT. Translation: CASSQDSQPSGTIYF.

The V and J genes are TRBV27 and TRBJ2-1; 7 bases are a match to TRBD2. This CDR3 is 14 amino acids long. Germline trimming cut 2 bases from V and 7 bases from J; bases unmatched to any gene: 5. CDR1 and CDR2 from the germline V gene are MNHEY and SMNVEV (reference sequence). Written as DNA, the CDR3 is TGTGCCAGCAGTTTAGCGGGACTATGGAATGAGCAGTTCTTC. This translates into CASSLAGLWNEQFF.

The chain joins TRBV5-1 to TRBJ2-7; possible D gene TRBD1, 7 bases. The V end was cut by 3 bases, the J end by 2 bases, with 15 bases between. The CDR3 is 15 residues long. Per germline, CDR1 SGHRS and CDR2 YFSETQ. The CDR3 region has the DNA TGCGCCAGCAGCTCGGGGGCAGGGGGTACCTACGAGCAGTACTTC. Protein sequence: CASSSGAGGTYEQYF.

This sequence joins TRBV4-3 and TRBJ1-3, with D uncertain. Trimming pared 1 base from V and 7 bases from J, leaving 20 bases between. This CDR3 region has 17 residues. CDR1 and CDR2 (germline): LGHNA, YSLEER. The CDR3 spells CASSQVAGGSVANTIYF. For the CDR3, the DNA is TGCGCCAGCAGCCAAGTAGCAGGAGGTTCGGTCGCGAACACCATATATTTT.

The genes are TRBV6-6 and TRBJ1-1, with D possibly being TRBD1 (6 bases). Germline loops: CDR1 MNHNY, CDR2 SVGAGI (reference sequence). This CDR3 spans 13 amino acids. With 8 bases removed from V and 0 bases from J, the gap between germline ends came to 10 bases. The CDR3 is CASPQGLNTEAFF. The CDR3 DNA reads as TGTGCCAGCCCCCAGGGGTTGAACACTGAAGCTTTCTTT.

The V gene is TRBV13, the J gene TRBJ1-2; TRBD1 might be the D (5 bases). CDR3 size: 14 residues. Germline V gene lookup returns CDR1 PRHDT and CDR2 FYEKMQ (reference sequence). V shed 7 bases and J shed 3 bases, with 15 bases lying between them. CDR3 in DNA: TGTGCCAGCATCGAACTAGGGGCGGACTATGGCTACACCTTC. Translation gives CASIELGADYGYTF. The full variable domain, its missing parts supplied by reference TRBV13 and TRBJ1-2, is AAGVIQSPRHLIKEKRETATLKCYPIPRHDTVYWYQQGPGQDPQFLISFYEKMQSDKGSIPDRFSAQQFSDYHSELNMSSLELGDSALYFCASIELGADYGYTFGSGTRLTVV.

Note on this clone: At one end, the junction sequence differs from germline, possibly due to a read error. The chain is built from TRBV4-1 and TRBJ2-2; perhaps D is TRBD1 or TRBD2 (6 bases each). CDR1 is MGHRA, CDR2 YSYEKL, per germline. The CDR3 length is 17 residues. The CDR3 sequence: CASSQGTRQDYTGEPFF. The CDR3 nucleotides read TGCGCCAGCAGCCAAGGAACCCGACAGGACTACACCGGGGAGCCGTTTTTT.

The chain carries TRBV6-4 and TRBJ1-2, with D tentatively TRBD1 (5 bases). Trimming took off 5 bases at V and 4 bases at J, with 14 bases between the two ends. The germline V gene encodes CDR1 MRHNA and CDR2 SNTAGT. The length of the CDR3 is 14 residues. CDR3 in amino acids: CASSPGLAGYGYTF. The CDR3 nucleotides are TGTGCCAGCAGTCCGGGACTGGCCGGCTATGGCTACACCTTC.

The V gene is TRBV25-1, the J gene TRBJ1-1; D may be TRBD1 (5 bases). Germline loops: CDR1 MGHDK, CDR2 SYGVNS. V gave up 2 bases and J gave up 0 bases, with 10 bases separating them. The CDR3 covers 15 residues. The CDR3 loop reads CASSEGGVMNTEAFF. DNA for the CDR3: TGTGCCAGCAGTGAAGGGGGGGTCATGAACACTGAAGCTTTCTTT.

This clone has just one count. The V call is TRBV5-1, the J call TRBJ2-1; possible D gene TRBD2, 5 bases. Trimming cost V 4 bases and J 2 bases, with 13 bases left between them. The CDR3 contains 15 residues. Germline assignment: CDR1 SGHRS and CDR2 YFSETQ. CDR3 loop: CASSLADTPYNEQFF. The CDR3 nucleotides are TGCGCCAGCAGCCTAGCCGATACCCCCTACAATGAGCAGTTCTTC.